A single sample is the source of the 25 T cell receptor beta chains below, sequenced in a study of blood T cell repertoires in COVID-19. TCRdb's copy holds only in-frame clones and misses some; the assay was immunoSEQ multiplex PCR. In the table there are almost 500,000 clones, about nine tenths of which are singletons. The sequenced sample was PBMCs or T cells enriched from blood (not recorded which). These TCRs come from a woman aged 55-70 years who had recovered from COVID-19.

The chain carries TRBV13 and TRBJ1-6; D might be TRBD1 (5 bases). Germline values: CDR1 PRHDT, CDR2 FYEKMQ (reference sequence). Between the trimmed V and J ends, which lost 1 base and 10 bases, there was a span of 17 bases. This CDR3 is built from 16 residues. CDR3 DNA: TGTGCCAGCAGCTTAGTTGGTGGGGCAGGGAGGTCACCCCTCCACTTT. This sequence encodes CASSLVGGAGRSPLHF.

Only one count was recorded for this clone. This chain uses TRBV18 with TRBJ1-6; 7 bases are a match to TRBD1. The J segment lost 7 bases and the V segment lost 6 bases, leaving 9 bases of the junction unmatched. In germline, CDR1 is KGHSH, CDR2 LQKENI. The CDR3 consists of 15 residues. CDR3 bases: TGTGCCAGCTCCTCTAAGGGACAGCAAAATTCACCCCTCCACTTT. Amino acids: CASSSKGQQNSPLHF.

This chain links TRBV5-1 with TRBJ2-1; 9 nucleotides align to TRBD2. Germline-derived CDR1 and CDR2 are SGHRS and YFSETQ. V trimming: 4 bases; J trimming: 2 bases; junction bases outside the gene matches: 4. The CDR3 spans 15 residues. Here the CDR3 DNA reads TGCGCCAGCAGCCCGATAGCGGGGGCCTACAATGAGCAGTTCTTC. It is translated as CASSPIAGAYNEQFF.

The rearrangement joins TRBV10-3 to TRBJ1-2; 10 bases line up with TRBD1. This CDR3 has 16 amino acids. The germline V gene encodes CDR1 ENHRY and CDR2 SYGVKD. V trimming: 0 bases; J trimming: 4 bases; junction bases outside the gene matches: 5. The CDR3 DNA sequence: TGTGCCATCAGTGAGTCTCCGGGACAGGGGTTCTATGGCTACACCTTC. The encoded protein is CAISESPGQGFYGYTF.

This clone was counted a single time. V and J are TRBV19 and TRBJ1-2; TRBD1 matches 8 bases. The CDR3 is 13 amino acids. Germline CDR1 reads LNHDA; CDR2 reads SQIVND (reference sequence). With V trimmed by 5 bases and J by 8 bases, 7 bases remained unmatched. The CDR3 is CASSRTGPGGYTF. The CDR3 DNA is TGTGCCAGTAGTCGGACAGGGCCAGGAGGCTACACCTTC.

This sequence joins TRBV6-5 and TRBJ2-5; the match to TRBD1 covers 8 bases. Losses at the gene ends were 0 bases for V and 5 bases for J; bases not matched to a gene: 5. Germline CDR1 is MNHEY and CDR2 is SVGAGI. The CDR3 consists of 15 residues. The CDR3 spells CASSYSAGGYETQYF. The CDR3 DNA reads as TGTGCCAGCAGTTACTCCGCAGGGGGCTACGAGACCCAGTACTTC.

Written as DNA, the CDR3 is TGTGCCAGCAGTCCCGGTGGGAGGGAGACCCAGTACTTC. It yields the protein CASSPGGRETQYF. The J gene is TRBJ2-5, the V gene TRBV2; a weak D match, TRBD2 (6 bases). CDR3 length: 13 residues. The germline V and J ends were trimmed by 5 bases and 5 bases, with 12 bases remaining between them. CDR1 and CDR2 (germline): SNHLY, FYNNEI. Filled out from reference TRBV2 and TRBJ2-5, the complete variable domain reads EPEVTQTPSHQVTQMGQEVILRCVPISNHLYFYWYRQILGQKVEFLVSFYNNEISEKSEIFDDQFSVERPDGSNFTLKIRSTKLEDSAMYFCASSPGGRETQYFGPGTRLLVL.

J is TRBJ2-7 and V is TRBV15; D uncertain. The CDR3 spans 15 residues. Trimming took off 0 bases at V and 7 bases at J, with 16 bases between the two ends. The germline CDR1 and CDR2 sequences are LNHNV and YYDKDF (reference sequence). Written as DNA, the CDR3 is TGTGCCACCAGCAGAGATCGTGGAGCAATCGGTGAGCAGTACGTC. Translating it yields CATSRDRGAIGEQYV.

The rearrangement links TRBV7-9 to TRBJ1-2; 7 bases are shared with TRBD1. CDR3 length: 15 residues. V lost 5 bases to trimming and J lost 0 bases; unmatched junction nucleotides: 6. Germline V gene data show CDR1 as SEHNR and CDR2 as FQNEAQ (reference sequence). CDR3 amino acids: CASSQDRSPNYGYTF. The CDR3 nucleotides read TGTGCCAGCAGCCAGGACAGGTCCCCTAACTATGGCTACACCTTC.

This chain joins TRBV18 and TRBJ2-5; 7 bases are a match to TRBD2. The CDR3 totals 17 residues. Germline trimming cut 0 bases from V and 3 bases from J; bases unmatched to any gene: 10. Germline V gene sequence: CDR1 KGHSH, CDR2 LQKENI. In nucleotides, the CDR3 is TGTGCCAGCTCACCACCGGGAGTAACTAGCGTAAAAGAGACCCAGTACTTC. Amino acid sequence: CASSPPGVTSVKETQYF.

The chain recombines TRBV29-1 with TRBJ1-6; 10 nucleotides agree with TRBD1. Trimming took 6 bases from V and 5 from J; bases not matched to a gene: 16. Germline V gives CDR1 SQVTM, CDR2 ANQGSEA. The CDR3 is 18 amino acids. The CDR3 coding sequence is TGCAGCGTCGACCTCGGGACAGGGGCATTAACCCATAATTCACCCCTCCACTTT. This codes for CSVDLGTGALTHNSPLHF.

The J gene is TRBJ2-7, the V gene TRBV4-1, with 8 positions matching TRBD1. This CDR3 is 15 amino acids long. V lost 3 bases, J lost 2 bases, and 6 bases stayed unmatched. The germline gives CDR1 MGHRA, CDR2 YSYEKL. This chain's CDR3 is CASSQRTGTPYEQYF. As DNA, the CDR3 is TGCGCCAGCAGCCAGAGGACAGGGACCCCCTACGAGCAGTACTTC.

The rearrangement joins TRBV2 to TRBJ2-3; weak D call: TRBD1 (5 bases). V lost 3 bases and J lost 1, with 8 bases in between. The CDR3 length is 14 residues. Germline CDR1 and CDR2: SNHLY and FYNNEI. In nucleotides, the CDR3 is TGTGCCAGCAGTGACGAAGGGGGCACAGATACGCAGTATTTT. Its translation is CASSDEGGTDTQYF.

The V and J genes are TRBV5-4 and TRBJ1-2, with TRBD1 matching over 9 bases. The CDR3 spans 15 residues. The V and J ends lost 5 bases and 6 bases, in that order; junction bases with no gene match: 11. Germline lookup yields CDR1 SGHNT and CDR2 YYREEE (reference sequence). CDR3 in DNA: TGTGCCAGCAGACCCGGAAGGGACAGGGTCCATGGCTACACCTTC. Amino acid sequence: CASRPGRDRVHGYTF.

This chain connects TRBV10-3 to TRBJ2-7; 8 nucleotides line up with TRBD2. The length of the CDR3 is 14 residues. The junction had 5 bases not matched to a gene; V was cut back by 3 bases and J by 4 bases. Germline V lookup: CDR1 ENHRY, CDR2 SYGVKD. The CDR3 here is CAISEPGGFYEQYF. As DNA, the CDR3 is TGTGCCATCAGTGAACCGGGAGGGTTTTACGAGCAGTACTTC.

This clone was counted a single time. The chain joins TRBV5-1 to TRBJ1-2; D call uncertain. The CDR3 has 13 residues. In germline, CDR1 is SGHRS, CDR2 YFSETQ. Deletions cut 3 bases from V and 4 bases from J, with 10 bases between. The DNA for the CDR3 is TGCGCCAGCAGCTCGTCGGGGTTCTATGGCTACACCTTC. Protein product: CASSSSGFYGYTF. Full variable domain (missing parts from reference TRBV5-1 and TRBJ1-2): KAGVTQTPRYLIKTRGQQVTLSCSPISGHRSVSWYQQTPGQGLQFLFEYFSETQRNKGNFPGRFSGRQFSNSRSEMNVSTLELGDSALYLCASSSSGFYGYTFGSGTRLTVV.

The CDR3 protein is CASTLYHGGDTQYF. In DNA form, the CDR3 reads TGCGCCAGCACCCTTTACCATGGGGGGGATACGCAGTATTTT. This rearrangement joins TRBV5-1 to TRBJ2-3, with D maybe TRBD2 (6 bases). CDR1 and CDR2 from the germline V gene are SGHRS and YFSETQ. Trimming left V 6 bases short and J 6 bases short, with 17 bases between. CDR3 length: 14 amino acids.

The chain combines TRBV6-6 with TRBJ2-3; TRBD2 agrees at 9 bases. This CDR3 is built from 14 residues. Germline CDR1 reads MNHNY; CDR2 reads SVGAGI (reference sequence). Trimming took 7 bases from V and 7 from J; bases not matched to a gene: 9. CDR3 amino acids: CASTLAGLGNTQYF. In DNA form, the CDR3 reads TGTGCCAGCACCCTAGCGGGGCTCGGAAATACGCAGTATTTT.

This chain joins TRBV30 and TRBJ2-3; 11 bases agree with TRBD2. The CDR3 totals 16 residues. CDR1 and CDR2 (germline): GTSNPN, SVGIG (reference sequence). Trimming at V came to 6 bases and at J to 0 bases, leaving 8 bases not matched to a gene. For the CDR3, the DNA is TGTGCCTGTGGGCTAGCGGGGGGCCCTAGCACAGATACGCAGTATTTT. Its translation is CACGLAGGPSTDTQYF.

V is TRBV7-9 and J is TRBJ2-1, with D possibly being TRBD1 (6 bases). This CDR3 is 14 amino acids long. Germline-derived CDR1 and CDR2 are SEHNR and FQNEAQ (reference sequence). Trimming took off 1 base at V and 8 bases at J, with 12 bases between the two ends. CDR3 in DNA: TGTGCCAGCAGCTTAGGACAGGTAGGCGATGAGCAGTTCTTC. This gives the protein CASSLGQVGDEQFF.

The CDR3, as DNA: TGCGCCAGCAGCTTGGTGGAGGGTACAGATACGCAGTATTTT. Protein: CASSLVEGTDTQYF. The gene calls are TRBV5-1 and TRBJ2-3; possible D gene TRBD2, 6 bases. CDR1 is SGHRS, CDR2 YFSETQ, per germline. V shed 0 bases and J shed 3 bases, with 8 bases lying between them. The CDR3 sequence is 14 residues long. The full variable domain, in which reference TRBV5-1 and TRBJ2-3 provide the parts outside the CDR3, is KAGVTQTPRYLIKTRGQQVTLSCSPISGHRSVSWYQQTPGQGLQFLFEYFSETQRNKGNFPGRFSGRQFSNSRSEMNVSTLELGDSALYLCASSLVEGTDTQYFGPGTRLTVL.

This chain joins TRBV6-5 and TRBJ2-3, with 9 bases fitting TRBD2. Trimming at V came to 6 bases and at J to 4 bases, leaving 8 bases not matched to a gene. Germline V gene data show CDR1 as MNHEY and CDR2 as SVGAGI. The CDR3 runs 15 residues. The CDR3 DNA reads TGTGCCAGCAGCCCCGCTGGCGGGGGGGCAGATACGCAGTATTTT. It codes for CASSPAGGGADTQYF.

The DNA of the CDR3 is TGTGCCAGCAGCTTGGGAGCGAACACCGGGGAGCTGTTTTTT. Amino acid sequence: CASSLGANTGELFF. V is TRBV7-8 and J is TRBJ2-2, with a weak D call TRBD2 (5 bases). V lost 3 bases, J lost 0 bases, and 5 bases lay in between. This CDR3 has 14 amino acids. The germline CDR1 and CDR2 sequences are SGHVS and FQNEAQ.

This clone was seen a single time. The genes are TRBV5-1 and TRBJ1-1; D gene uncertain. CDR1 and CDR2 from the germline V gene are SGHRS and YFSETQ. Trimming left V 6 bases short and J 2 bases short, with 11 bases between. CDR3 length equals 13 residues. CDR3 loop: CASTVRENTEAFF. The CDR3 nucleotides read TGCGCCAGCACTGTCCGGGAAAACACTGAAGCTTTCTTT.

The rearrangement joins TRBV5-1 to TRBJ2-2; 9 bases align to TRBD1. CDR3 size: 16 residues. With 4 bases clipped from V and 6 bases from J, the junction kept 10 bases outside the gene matches. The germline V gene encodes CDR1 SGHRS and CDR2 YFSETQ. The CDR3: CASSLSGTGIPGELFF. CDR3 coding DNA: TGCGCCAGCAGCCTATCCGGGACAGGGATCCCCGGGGAGCTGTTTTTT.